The rows below give T cell receptor beta chains drawn from one sample of a study of shared clonotypes between healthy human individuals. Clones were read by immunoSEQ multiplex PCR, and TCRdb kept only the in-frame ones, dropping some. The sample has about 700,000 clones; just over 90% are singletons. The sequencing input was naive CD8+ T cells sorted from blood. Receptor source: a man aged 25 to 40 in good health. Both conserved end residues are part of each CDR3. Fields, in order: D gene, V gene, J gene, clone size, CDR3 DNA, CDR3 protein. The D gene is left open where the match is weak. Not every row has a clone size; where given, it reads once, few, many or a size class.

>.|TRBV27|TRBJ2-3|.
TGTGCCAGCAGTTTTAGCGAACAGGGCACAGATACGCAGTATTTT
CASSFSEQGTDTQYF
>TRBD2|TRBV13|TRBJ2-2|.
TGTGCCAGCAGCTCGACTAGCGGGATAGGGGCCGGGGAGCTGTTTTTT
CASSSTSGIGAGELFF
>.|TRBV4-1|TRBJ2-1|.
TGCGCCAGCAGCCAAGTCGGGCTAGAAGTTTACAATGAGCAGTTCTTC
CASSQVGLEVYNEQFF
>.|TRBV14|TRBJ2-7|few
TGTGCCAGCAGCCAAGGTCTGGGATACGAGCAGTACTTC
CASSQGLGYEQYF
>TRBD2|TRBV7-9|TRBJ2-1|once
TGTGCCACCAACTCCGGGACTAGCGGGAGCGTTTCCTACAATGAGCAGTTCTTC
CATNSGTSGSVSYNEQFF
>.|TRBV23-1|TRBJ2-5|.
TGCGCCAGCAGCCCTTCGAAGGGGCGGCCCCAAGAGACCCAGTACTTC
CASSPSKGRPQETQYF
>TRBD2|TRBV5-5|TRBJ2-3|once
TGTGCCAGCAGCCTCGGGACTAGCGGCTCAGGAGATACGCAGTATTTT
CASSLGTSGSGDTQYF
>.|TRBV10-3|TRBJ2-7|few
TGTGCCATCAGTGAGGACTGGTACGAGCAGTACTTC
CAISEDWYEQYF
>.|TRBV5-1|TRBJ2-7|.
TGCGCCAGCAGCTTGCTGCCAGGGGCATCCTCCGAGCAGTACTTC
CASSLLPGASSEQYF
>.|TRBV6-1|TRBJ1-1|.
TGTGCCAGCAGTGAGTGGGGAAGGTCCACTGAAGCTTTCTTT
CASSEWGRSTEAFF
>TRBD2|TRBV13|TRBJ2-1|once
TGTGCCAGCAGCATCGCGCCGGGGGGGATCAATGAGCAGTTCTTC
CASSIAPGGINEQFF
>.|TRBV19|TRBJ2-3|.
TGTGCCGATCGAGGGAAAGGGAACACAGATACGCAGTATTTT
CADRGKGNTDTQYF
>TRBD2|TRBV27|TRBJ2-1|.
TGTGCCAGCAGTTTGGGGGTGGGAGGGTTCTACAATGAGCAGTTCTTC
CASSLGVGGFYNEQFF
>.|TRBV7-9|TRBJ1-1|once
TGTGCCAGCAGCCGAATCACTGAAGCTTTCTTT
CASSRITEAFF
>.|TRBV9|TRBJ2-3|.
TGTGCCAGCAGCGATCCCCTAGCGTCAACTAGCACAGATACGCAGTATTTT
CASSDPLASTSTDTQYF
>.|TRBV29-1|TRBJ2-3|.
TGCAGCGCTGAAGGTAGCGAACGACAGGAGGAAGATACGCAGTATTTT
CSAEGSERQEEDTQYF
>.|TRBV4-1|TRBJ1-1|.
TGCGCCAGCAGCCAAGGACTCCACACTGAAGCTTTCTTT
CASSQGLHTEAFF
>TRBD1|TRBV7-9|TRBJ2-7|.
TGTGCCAGCAGCTTAGGACTGGACAGGGCCTACGAGCAGTACTTC
CASSLGLDRAYEQYF
>.|TRBV7-8|TRBJ2-3|.
TGTGCCAGCAGCTTATCTACAGGGAGCACAGATACGCAGTATTTT
CASSLSTGSTDTQYF
>.|TRBV11-2|TRBJ2-5|.
TGTGCCAGCAGCCCACCCAGCCGACAAGAGACCCAGTACTTC
CASSPPSRQETQYF
>TRBD2|TRBV28|TRBJ2-1|.
TGTGCCAGTACGGGACTAGCGAAAAATGAGCAGTTCTTC
CASTGLAKNEQFF
>.|TRBV7-8|TRBJ2-3|.
TGTGCCAGCAGCTTAGGCCAGGGCACAGATACGCAGTATTTT
CASSLGQGTDTQYF
>.|TRBV15|TRBJ2-3|.
TGTGCCACCAGCAGAGCGGCTCCACCAGATACGCAGTATTTT
CATSRAAPPDTQYF
>TRBD1|TRBV6-5|TRBJ1-2|.
TGTGCCAGCAGCAACACGGGACAGGGAGGCTATGGCTACACCTTC
CASSNTGQGGYGYTF